Presented here are 3 T cell receptor beta chains from one specimen sequenced in a study of cytomegalovirus exposure and HLA in healthy donors. The PCR ran on 60 Vbeta and 13 Jbeta primers. Method: immunoSEQ multiplex PCR; TCRdb's copy keeps in-frame clones and lacks some. The data show about 190,000 clones, roughly 84% seen once. Sequenced material: PBMCs. These receptors were collected from a woman between 50 and 59 years old in good health and CMV-seropositive.

The gene calls are TRBV5-1 and TRBJ2-7; 8 bases align to TRBD1. Germline CDR1 SGHRS, CDR2 YFSETQ. This CDR3 is 16 amino acids long. Trimming took 0 bases from V and 2 from J; bases not matched to a gene: 7. CDR3 amino acids: CASSLDPTGDTYEQYF. The CDR3 DNA sequence: TGCGCCAGCAGCTTGGATCCGACAGGGGACACCTACGAGCAGTACTTC.

This chain connects TRBV5-4 to TRBJ2-7, with 7 bases fitting TRBD1. There are 14 residues in the CDR3. In germline, CDR1 is SGHNT, CDR2 YYREEE (reference sequence). V dropped 2 bases and J dropped 0; count of bases not matched to a gene: 2. The CDR3 nucleotides read TGTGCCAGCAGCTTTCCAGGGGGCTCCTACGAGCAGTACTTC. Protein: CASSFPGGSYEQYF. Looking up the rest from reference TRBV5-4 and TRBJ2-7 gives the full variable domain: ETGVTQSPTHLIKTRGQQVTLRCSSQSGHNTVSWYQQALGQGPQFIFQYYREEENGRGNFPPRFSGLQFPNYSSELNVNALELDDSALYLCASSFPGGSYEQYFGPGTRLTVT.

The chain carries TRBV7-8 and TRBJ2-4; D is uncertain. The germline V and J ends were trimmed by 2 bases and 8 bases, with 19 bases remaining between them. Germline V lookup: CDR1 SGHVS, CDR2 FQNEAQ. This CDR3 is 16 amino acids long. CDR3 amino acids: CASSLSLVPQPDIQYF. CDR3 in DNA: TGTGCCAGCAGCTTATCTCTTGTCCCTCAACCGGACATTCAGTACTTC.